Below, 22 T cell receptor beta chains from the same sample are listed, as sequenced in a study of Graves' ophthalmopathy and Graves' hyperthyroidism. Beta-chain TCR CDR3 regions were amplified from RNA transcripts. An initial RT-PCR round employing HTBI primers preceded a second-round multiplex PCR. Using its own MiXCR run on the multiplex PCR reads, TCRdb lists one record per CDR3 protein. The table lists about 620,000 distinct CDR3 sequences, 22% of them singletons, with around 7% in the top ten. Sequences were obtained from peripheral blood. The receptors were gathered from a young woman with stable Graves' hyperthyroidism. Some clones in this sample may be carry-over from other donors' samples.

This clonotype was detected ten times or more. The chain couples TRBV29-1 to TRBJ1-4; 7 bases match TRBD1. V dropped 6 bases and J dropped 11; count of bases not matched to a gene: 15. The germline gives CDR1 SQVTM, CDR2 ANQGSEA. The CDR3 contains 14 residues. CDR3 sequence: CSVEWTGAGGKLFF. The CDR3 DNA sequence: TGCAGCGTCGAATGGACAGGAGCTGGTGGGAAACTGTTTTTT.

This clonotype has at least ten counts. This chain connects TRBV29-1 to TRBJ2-7; possibly TRBD2 for D (6 bases). Per the germline V gene, CDR1 is SQVTM and CDR2 is ANQGSEA. CDR3 length: 14 amino acids. V was cut by 5 bases and J by 0 bases, with 14 bases left in between. CDR3 loop: CSVIGRDSSYEQYF. As DNA, the CDR3 is TGCAGCGTTATAGGTAGGGACTCCTCCTACGAGCAGTACTTC.

This clonotype was picked up many times. The chain uses TRBV12-3 or TRBV12-4 and TRBJ2-7, with 10 bases fitting TRBD1. CDR3 length equals 15 residues. V lost 6 bases, J lost 4 bases, and 9 bases stayed unmatched. The CDR3 DNA sequence: TGTGCCAGCAGGGTGGGACAGGGGTTCCGTTACGAGCAGTACTTC. It encodes CASRVGQGFRYEQYF.

This clonotype was counted ten times or more. The chain links TRBV11-2 to TRBJ2-7; D is uncertain. Germline loops: CDR1 SGHAT, CDR2 FQNNGV. With 5 bases removed from V and 1 base from J, the gap between germline ends came to 24 bases. CDR3 length: 18 amino acids. CDR3 DNA: TGTGCCAGCAGCGTAGTTTTCTACCAGCCTGCTAAATCCTACGAGCAGTACTTC. This encodes CASSVVFYQPAKSYEQYF.

This clonotype has ten or more counts. This rearrangement joins TRBV11-1 to TRBJ2-5; 10 bases fit TRBD2. From germline, CDR1 is SGHAT and CDR2 FQDESV (reference sequence). The CDR3 extends over 15 amino acids. V lost 5 bases and J lost 2; bases outside the gene matches: 5. The CDR3 region is CASSASGGKQETQYF. The DNA of the CDR3 is TGTGCCAGCAGCGCTAGCGGGGGAAAGCAAGAGACCCAGTACTTC.

At least ten counts were recorded for this clonotype. This chain joins TRBV27 and TRBJ1-5; D is uncertain. Trimming left V 3 bases short and J 1 base short, with 10 bases between. The CDR3 consists of 15 residues. CDR1 MNHEY and CDR2 SMNVEV come from the germline V gene (reference sequence). This CDR3 reads CASSLEVISNQPQHF. In DNA, the CDR3 is TGTGCCAGCAGTTTGGAGGTTATAAGCAATCAGCCCCAGCATTTT.

This clonotype was found many times. The chain is built from TRBV6-5 and TRBJ2-2; D not certain. The CDR3 has 15 residues. Trimming took 2 bases from V and 9 from J, leaving 16 bases between them. Germline V CDR1 and CDR2: MNHEY, SVGAGI. CDR3 DNA sequence: TGTGCCAGCAGTTACGGCTCTATATTACAGAGGGAGCTGTTTTTT. Protein product: CASSYGSILQRELFF.

The gene calls are TRBV5-1 and TRBJ1-3; no clear D. V was pared by 0 bases and J by 0 bases, with 13 bases between. This CDR3 contains 17 residues. Looked up from germline, CDR1 is SGHRS and CDR2 is YFSETQ. CDR3 amino acids: CASSLGDTLSSGNTIYF. In DNA, the CDR3 is TGCGCCAGCAGCTTGGGAGACACACTTTCCTCTGGAAACACCATATATTTT.

This clonotype has a count of ten or more. This sequence joins TRBV6-1 and TRBJ1-5, with TRBD1 matching 12 bases. The junction had 15 bases not matched to a gene; V was cut back by 2 bases and J by 1 base. Germline V CDR1 and CDR2: MNHNS, SASEGT. The CDR3 is 21 residues long. The CDR3 region is CASSEFNPRDRGRRSNQPQHF. Written as DNA, the CDR3 is TGTGCCAGCAGTGAATTCAATCCCCGGGACAGGGGGCGCAGGAGCAATCAGCCCCAGCATTTT.

The rearrangement joins TRBV11-2 to TRBJ1-2; 7 positions match TRBD1. Germline V gene sequence: CDR1 SGHAT, CDR2 FQNNGV. CDR3 length: 17 residues. Trimming removed 8 bases from V and 2 bases from J; junction bases left unmatched: 17. DNA of the CDR3: TGTGCCAGCGGCGATATACAGGGGATGTTGACCAACTATGGCTACACCTTC. The encoded protein is CASGDIQGMLTNYGYTF.

J is TRBJ2-7 and V is TRBV19; D is perhaps TRBD1 (5 bases). Germline V gene lookup returns CDR1 LNHDA and CDR2 SQIVND (reference sequence). The CDR3 extends over 14 amino acids. V was clipped by 9 bases and J by 7 bases, with 22 bases between them. In DNA form, the CDR3 reads TGTGCCAGCAAACAGGACACCCTTACTATAGAGCAGTACTTC. The encoded protein is CASKQDTLTIEQYF. Supplemented by reference TRBV19 and TRBJ2-7, the full variable domain reads DGGITQSPKYLFRKEGQNVTLSCEQNLNHDAMYWYRQDPGQGLRLIYYSQIVNDFQKGDIAEGYSVSREKKESFPLTVTSAQKNPTAFYLCASKQDTLTIEQYFGPGTRLTVT.

This chain uses TRBV12-3 or TRBV12-4 with TRBJ1-5; D is unresolved. The CDR3 is made up of 14 amino acids. V lost 1 base to trimming and J lost 4 bases, with 8 bases between them. The CDR3 sequence is CASSLEQLNQPQHF. The CDR3 region has the DNA TGTGCCAGCAGTTTAGAACAGCTAAATCAGCCCCAGCATTTT.

The chain recombines TRBV11-2 with TRBJ1-2, with D tentatively TRBD1 (6 bases). The CDR3 extends over 12 amino acids. Deletions cut 6 bases from V and 5 bases from J, with 10 bases between. The germline gives CDR1 SGHAT, CDR2 FQNNGV. The CDR3 nucleotides are TGTGCCAGCAGTGGACAGCATTATGGCTACACCTTC. This translates into CASSGQHYGYTF.

This clonotype has at least ten counts. The V and J genes are TRBV6-2 or TRBV6-3 and TRBJ1-6; D not certain. V lost 5 bases and J lost 7, with 12 bases in between. CDR1 is MNHEY and CDR2 is SVGEGT in the germline V gene. This CDR3 is built from 14 residues. The CDR3 bases are TGTGCCAGCAGTCCGCGGCAGTCGAATTCACCCCTCCACTTT. It codes for CASSPRQSNSPLHF.

J is TRBJ1-1 and V is TRBV19; possibly TRBD1 for D (5 bases). CDR3 length: 13 residues. V was clipped by 8 bases and J by 1 base, with 11 bases between them. Germline CDR1 reads LNHDA; CDR2 reads SQIVND (reference sequence). CDR3 in DNA: TGTGCCAGTTGCCTGGGGGGGAACACTGAAGCTTTCTTT. This sequence encodes CASCLGGNTEAFF. The variable domain in full, with the rest retrieved from reference TRBV19 and TRBJ1-1, is DGGITQSPKYLFRKEGQNVTLSCEQNLNHDAMYWYRQDPGQGLRLIYYSQIVNDFQKGDIAEGYSVSREKKESFPLTVTSAQKNPTAFYLCASCLGGNTEAFFGQGTRLTVV.

This chain links TRBV11-1 with TRBJ2-7; D unresolved. The CDR3 covers 13 residues. V shed 2 bases and J shed 7 bases, with 12 bases lying between them. Per germline, CDR1 SGHAT and CDR2 FQDESV (reference sequence). The DNA of the CDR3 is TGTGCCAGCAGCTTACCCCTCTTATCGGAGCAGTACTTC. Translated, it gives CASSLPLLSEQYF. Looking up the rest from reference TRBV11-1 and TRBJ2-7 gives the full variable domain: EAEVAQSPRYKITEKSQAVAFWCDPISGHATLYWYRQILGQGPELLVQFQDESVVDDSQLPKDRFSAERLKGVDSTLKIQPAELGDSAMYLCASSLPLLSEQYFGPGTRLTVT.

In the case of this clonotype: Likely a read error: the CDR3 ends without its conserved phenylalanine or tryptophan. No DNA is shown, since the ends of the CDR3 on it are uncertain; the CDR3 is the one TCRdb lists. The chain recombines TRBV6-2 or TRBV6-3 with TRBJ1-1; whether TRBD1, the table's D call, matches the DNA was not checked. The CDR3 contains 18 residues when both ends are counted. CDR1 is MNHEY and CDR2 is SVGEGT in the germline V gene. CDR3 residues: CASSYQEETVGGNTEACL.

The chain combines TRBV6-2 or TRBV6-3 with TRBJ2-7; no clear D gene. Germline-derived CDR1 and CDR2 are MNHEY and SVGEGT. There are 15 residues in the CDR3. V lost 0 bases, J lost 3 bases, and 12 bases lay in between. Here the CDR3 reads CASSYSSGALYEQYF. The CDR3 nucleotides read TGTGCCAGCAGTTACTCGTCGGGCGCCCTCTACGAGCAGTACTTC.

In its sample, this clonotype was seen a few times. The rearrangement joins TRBV28 to TRBJ1-5; 7 bases map to TRBD1. This CDR3 spans 15 amino acids. The ends lost 8 bases at V and 6 bases at J; junction bases unmatched: 13. The germline gives CDR1 MDHEN, CDR2 SYDVKM. CDR3 in DNA: TGTGCCAGCTACACAAATAACAGGGGTAGTCAGCCCCAGCATTTT. This gives the protein CASYTNNRGSQPQHF.

This clonotype was observed a single time. The chain links TRBV2 to TRBJ2-7; 10 bases fit TRBD1. Germline V CDR1 and CDR2: SNHLY, FYNNEI. The CDR3 runs 12 residues. Trimming cost V 11 bases and J 3 bases; bases outside gene matches: 4. The CDR3, as DNA: TGTGCCGGCCGGACAGGGGGCTACGAGCAGTACTTC. Amino acid sequence: CAGRTGGYEQYF.

This clonotype came up many times. The rearrangement uses TRBV4-1 and TRBJ1-1, with 8 bases that match TRBD1. The CDR3 contains 16 residues. CDR1 and CDR2 (germline): MGHRA, YSYEKL. Trimming at V came to 3 bases and at J to 2 bases, leaving 8 bases not matched to a gene. CDR3 DNA sequence: TGCGCCAGCAGCCAGATCAGGGGGCCCCGAAACACTGAAGCTTTCTTT. Its translation: CASSQIRGPRNTEAFF.

This clonotype was found many times. The CDR3 DNA reads as TGTGCCAGCAGTCGCCGACAGGAGCGCTATGGCTACACCTTC. The encoded protein is CASSRRQERYGYTF. This chain links TRBV6-1 with TRBJ1-2; D perhaps matches TRBD1 (6 bases). Trimming took 5 bases from V and 4 from J, leaving 14 bases between them. CDR1 and CDR2 from the germline V gene are MNHNS and SASEGT. The CDR3 runs to 14 residues.